One TCR beta chain is described in this entry. The study ran its PCR with 60 Vbeta and 13 Jbeta primers. The method was immunoSEQ multiplex PCR; TCRdb's version includes in-frame clones alone and lacks a portion of them. Of about 78,000 clones detected, over 70% appear once; the ten largest clones hold 0.9% to 1.2%. The sample comes from a study of cytomegalovirus exposure and HLA in healthy donors. Input material: PBMCs. The origin of this receptor is a male donor in good health and CMV-seronegative.

The chain's CDR3 is CASSAGTVQETQYF. The CDR3 DNA is TGCGCCAGCAGCGCGGGGACAGTCCAAGAGACCCAGTACTTC. The chain uses TRBV5-1 and TRBJ2-5; D is perhaps TRBD1 (7 bases). The germline V gene has CDR1 SGHRS and CDR2 YFSETQ. This CDR3 is built from 14 residues. Trimming took 4 bases from V and 1 from J, leaving 11 bases between them.